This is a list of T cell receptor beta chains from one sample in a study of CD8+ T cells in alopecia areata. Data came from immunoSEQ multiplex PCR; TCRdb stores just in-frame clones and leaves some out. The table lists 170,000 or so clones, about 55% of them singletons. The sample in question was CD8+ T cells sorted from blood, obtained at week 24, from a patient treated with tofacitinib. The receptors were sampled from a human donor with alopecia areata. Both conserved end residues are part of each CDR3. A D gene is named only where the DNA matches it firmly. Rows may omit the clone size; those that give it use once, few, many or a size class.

DNA: TGCAGCGTTGACAGGGGGCTTGGCTACACCTTC; CDR3: CSVDRGLGYTF; size: few; J: TRBJ1-2; V: TRBV29-1; D: TRBD1
DNA: TGTGCCAGCACCAACCGGGACAGGATTCGGGTCTATGGCTACACCTTC; CDR3: CASTNRDRIRVYGYTF; size: -; J: TRBJ1-2; V: TRBV2; D: TRBD1
DNA: TGTGCCAGCAGTAAGAGGGAAGACAGGAGGTCACCCCTCCACTTT; CDR3: CASSKREDRRSPLHF; size: -; J: TRBJ1-6; V: TRBV25-1; D: -
DNA: TGTGCCAGCAGCCCCCAGGGACAGGGAGATGAAAAACTGTTTTTT; CDR3: CASSPQGQGDEKLFF; size: -; J: TRBJ1-4; V: TRBV7-6; D: TRBD1
DNA: TGTGCCAGCAGCAGCCGCGACAGCACAGATACGCAGTATTTT; CDR3: CASSSRDSTDTQYF; size: -; J: TRBJ2-3; V: TRBV5-6; D: -
DNA: TGTGCCAGCAGCCCTACTGCAGCAAGGGCGGACTATGGCTACACCTTC; CDR3: CASSPTAARADYGYTF; size: -; J: TRBJ1-2; V: TRBV7-2; D: -
DNA: TGTGCTAGTGTGGTAGCGGGGTTGGATGAGCAGTTCTTC; CDR3: CASVVAGLDEQFF; size: -; J: TRBJ2-1; V: TRBV12-5; D: TRBD2
DNA: TGTGCCAGCCTAGGGGGGGGCGGCGGCTACACCTTC; CDR3: CASLGGGGGYTF; size: few; J: TRBJ1-2; V: TRBV27; D: -
DNA: TGCGCCAGCAGCCAAACGCAGGGGTATGAGCAGTTCTTC; CDR3: CASSQTQGYEQFF; size: -; J: TRBJ2-1; V: TRBV4-3; D: -
DNA: TGTGCCAGCAGCTTAGACAGGGGGACGACGAACACCGGGGAGCTGTTTTTT; CDR3: CASSLDRGTTNTGELFF; size: few; J: TRBJ2-2; V: TRBV7-6; D: TRBD1
DNA: TGCAGCGTTGAAGATTACACGGGACAGGGAGGGTACGAGCAGTACTTC; CDR3: CSVEDYTGQGGYEQYF; size: few; J: TRBJ2-7; V: TRBV29-1; D: TRBD1
DNA: TGTGCTAGTGGTTTGGTAAGGACAGATACGCAGTATTTT; CDR3: CASGLVRTDTQYF; size: -; J: TRBJ2-3; V: TRBV12-5; D: -
DNA: TGCGCCAGCAGCCAAGATGCCAGGGGGAGCTACGAGCAGTACTTC; CDR3: CASSQDARGSYEQYF; size: -; J: TRBJ2-7; V: TRBV4-3; D: TRBD1
DNA: TGTGCCAGCAGTGAAGCCTATGAGCAGTTCTTC; CDR3: CASSEAYEQFF; size: few; J: TRBJ2-1; V: TRBV2; D: -
DNA: TGTGCCAGCAGTGAAGGGGCTGAGCAGTTCTTC; CDR3: CASSEGAEQFF; size: -; J: TRBJ2-1; V: TRBV25-1; D: -
DNA: TGTGCCAGCAGCGGGGGCATTGGGGAGCTGTTTTTT; CDR3: CASSGGIGELFF; size: -; J: TRBJ2-2; V: TRBV9; D: -
DNA: TGTGCCAGCAGCCCCGGGACAGGGGGCACCGGGGAGCTGTTTTTT; CDR3: CASSPGTGGTGELFF; size: -; J: TRBJ2-2; V: TRBV7-8; D: TRBD1
DNA: TGCGCCAGCAGTCCCTCCAGGACCTATGGCTACACCTTC; CDR3: CASSPSRTYGYTF; size: few; J: TRBJ1-2; V: TRBV23-1; D: -
DNA: TGTGCCTGGAGTGTAGTGCTTTGGGATGAGCAGTTCTTC; CDR3: CAWSVVLWDEQFF; size: -; J: TRBJ2-1; V: TRBV30; D: -
DNA: TGCGCCAGCAGCCAAGATCCCGGGACAGGGTCTTCACCCCTCCACTTT; CDR3: CASSQDPGTGSSPLHF; size: few; J: TRBJ1-6; V: TRBV4-3; D: TRBD1
DNA: TGCGCCAGCAGCCAAACGGACCTGGGGAGCTATGGCTACACCTTC; CDR3: CASSQTDLGSYGYTF; size: -; J: TRBJ1-2; V: TRBV4-3; D: -
DNA: TGTGCCAGCAGCTTTTCGCGCGGAGGACAGCACTCCTACGAGCAGTACTTC; CDR3: CASSFSRGGQHSYEQYF; size: once; J: TRBJ2-7; V: TRBV7-2; D: -
DNA: TGTGCCAGTGGACAGGGACACAATGAGCAGTTCTTC; CDR3: CASGQGHNEQFF; size: -; J: TRBJ2-1; V: TRBV27; D: TRBD1
DNA: TGTGCCAGCAGTGAGGGCAGGGGGTTAAGGAGCACTGAAGCTTTCTTT; CDR3: CASSEGRGLRSTEAFF; size: -; J: TRBJ1-1; V: TRBV2; D: TRBD1
DNA: TGTGCCAGCAGCTTAACTAGCGGGGCCGCAGATACGCAGTATTTT; CDR3: CASSLTSGAADTQYF; size: -; J: TRBJ2-3; V: TRBV11-2; D: TRBD2
DNA: TGTGCCAGTAGTATAGGATCAGCAAGAGAGCAGTTCTTC; CDR3: CASSIGSAREQFF; size: -; J: TRBJ2-1; V: TRBV19; D: -
DNA: TGTGCCAGCAGCCCAGAGGGGGATCTGAACTATGGCTACACCTTC; CDR3: CASSPEGDLNYGYTF; size: -; J: TRBJ1-2; V: TRBV27; D: -
DNA: TGCAGCCTACGGACCATGGGGGTCAATGAGCAGTTCTTC; CDR3: CSLRTMGVNEQFF; size: -; J: TRBJ2-1; V: TRBV29-1; D: -
DNA: TGCGCCAGCAGCCAAGATAATCAGCCCCAGCATTTT; CDR3: CASSQDNQPQHF; size: -; J: TRBJ1-5; V: TRBV4-3; D: -
DNA: TGCAGCGTTAACATAGCGGGAAACACAGATACGCAGTATTTT; CDR3: CSVNIAGNTDTQYF; size: few; J: TRBJ2-3; V: TRBV29-1; D: TRBD2
DNA: TGTGCCAGCAGCCCAAGACAGACTAATGAGCAGTTCTTC; CDR3: CASSPRQTNEQFF; size: -; J: TRBJ2-1; V: TRBV11-2; D: -
DNA: TGTGCCAGCAGTTTACGTTTCTGGGAGCAGTTCTTC; CDR3: CASSLRFWEQFF; size: -; J: TRBJ2-1; V: TRBV28; D: -
DNA: TGTGCCAGCACCAAAACGGGGGGCGCGTTGCCGGGCAATGAGCAGTTCTTC; CDR3: CASTKTGGALPGNEQFF; size: few; J: TRBJ2-1; V: TRBV27; D: -
DNA: TGTGCCAGCAGCCCCGGGACGGGCCCCTACGAGCAGTACTTC; CDR3: CASSPGTGPYEQYF; size: few; J: TRBJ2-7; V: TRBV6-6; D: -
DNA: TGCGCCAGCAGCCAAGTTCCGAATAGCAATCAGCCCCAGCATTTT; CDR3: CASSQVPNSNQPQHF; size: -; J: TRBJ1-5; V: TRBV4-3; D: -
DNA: TGTGCCAGCAGTTTATCGGGTGGCTACACCTTC; CDR3: CASSLSGGYTF; size: few; J: TRBJ1-2; V: TRBV28; D: -
DNA: TGCGCCAGCAGCCAAGGCCCCGGACTAGCGGGGGGTTCAGATACGCAGTATTTT; CDR3: CASSQGPGLAGGSDTQYF; size: -; J: TRBJ2-3; V: TRBV4-3; D: TRBD2
DNA: TGTGCCAGCAGCGCCGGGACGCGAGAAAAACTGTTTTTT; CDR3: CASSAGTREKLFF; size: -; J: TRBJ1-4; V: TRBV7-9; D: -
DNA: TGTGCCAGCAGCTTAGAGGGATCAGGGTGGTTTTCTGAAGCTTTCTTT; CDR3: CASSLEGSGWFSEAFF; size: -; J: TRBJ1-1; V: TRBV7-8; D: -
DNA: TGTGCCAGCAGCGTAGAGGGGTCGGGCTACGAGCAGTACTTC; CDR3: CASSVEGSGYEQYF; size: many; J: TRBJ2-7; V: TRBV9; D: -
DNA: TGCAGCGTTCTGACAGGGGGGAACTATGGCTACACCTTC; CDR3: CSVLTGGNYGYTF; size: -; J: TRBJ1-2; V: TRBV29-1; D: TRBD1
DNA: TGTGCCAGTAGTATAGGCAGGGAAGTGTTCTTC; CDR3: CASSIGREVFF; size: -; J: TRBJ2-1; V: TRBV19; D: -